This TCR beta chain emerged from a study of vaccination and CD4 T cells after COVID-19. As for the study in general: Six male and four female convalescents took part, two of them Hispanic. Each participant was administered two doses of a vaccine, which was either BNT162b2 or mRNA-1273. Post-diagnosis, post-COVID samples were collected after a median about 95 days, ranging 35 to 161.

CDR1 is SGHTA, CDR2 FQGNSA, per germline. The ends lost 4 bases at V and 0 bases at J; junction bases unmatched: 16. The CDR3 sequence is 19 residues long. The Oncomine TCR Beta short-read assay sequenced DNA from cultured CD4+ T cells. MiXCR was run by TCRdb on the PCR reads, yielding one entry per CDR3 protein. Of about 23,000 distinct CDR3 sequences in the sample, 58% are singletons; the top ten hold about 3%. Treatment specified: approximately 10-day PBMC culture with coronavirus spike peptide pools or control peptides (ViraFEST assay). A word on this clonotype: Its antigen is unidentified.

This chain connects TRBV7-2 to TRBJ2-7; TRBD2 agrees at 9 bases. Sequences were obtained from CD4+ T cells from blood, cultured in vitro. The TCR comes from a human donor who had recovered from COVID-19. CDR3 sequence: CASSSRLAGAPGGSYEQYF. The CDR3, as DNA: TGTGCCAGCAGCTCCCGTTTAGCGGGGGCTCCGGGCGGCTCCTACGAGCAGTACTTC.